A selection of T cell receptor beta chains follows, all from one sample in a study of OX40 agonist ivuxolimab in advanced cancers. TCRdb's table, derived via immunoSEQ multiplex PCR, lists solely in-frame clones and lacks some. The repertoire holds roughly 65,000 clones, with roughly 80% as singletons. The starting material was CD4+ or CD8+ T cells sorted from blood, obtained in a trial of the OX40 agonist ivuxolimab. These receptors all stem from an adult with an advanced solid tumor such as melanoma, head and neck, liver or kidney cancer. CDR3s include the opening cysteine and the closing phenylalanine or tryptophan. A D gene is named only where the DNA matches it firmly. Clone size is stated in some rows and not others, as once, few, many or a class when expanded.

V	J	D	size	CDR3	DNA
TRBV18	TRBJ1-2	TRBD1	NA	CASSLDRDSTNYGYTF	TGTGCCAGCTCACTGGACAGGGACAGCACCAACTATGGCTACACCTTC
TRBV7-8	TRBJ2-2	TRBD2	NA	CASSPRTSGTGGELFF	TGTGCCAGCAGCCCCCGGACTAGCGGGACGGGCGGGGAGCTGTTTTTT
TRBV15	TRBJ2-1	TRBD2	NA	CATSRPLASGLSSYNEQFF	TGTGCCACCAGCCGCCCCTTAGCTAGCGGTTTGAGCTCCTACAATGAGCAGTTCTTC
TRBV7-8	TRBJ2-2	NA	NA	CASSRTGELFF	TGTGCCAGCAGCCGTACCGGGGAGCTGTTTTTT
TRBV6-6	TRBJ1-3	NA	NA	CASGYNQGLGNTIYF	TGTGCCAGCGGGTACAATCAGGGGTTAGGAAACACCATATATTTT
TRBV10-2	TRBJ1-1	TRBD1	once	CASSEEQGLTEAFF	TGCGCCAGCAGTGAGGAACAGGGGTTAACTGAAGCTTTCTTT
TRBV28	TRBJ1-1	NA	NA	CASSFVRDTEAFF	TGTGCCAGCAGTTTCGTCAGGGACACTGAAGCTTTCTTT
TRBV7-6	TRBJ2-3	NA	NA	CASSLPPRGTDTQYF	TGTGCCAGCAGCTTACCGCCGAGGGGCACAGATACGCAGTATTTT
TRBV4-1	TRBJ2-7	TRBD2	NA	CASSQGSSGRGYEQYF	TGCGCCAGCAGCCAAGGCTCTAGCGGGAGGGGTTACGAGCAGTACTTC
TRBV5-6	TRBJ2-2	TRBD1	few	CASSHNPTDPGTVAGELFF	TGTGCCAGCAGCCATAATCCTACAGATCCCGGGACAGTGGCCGGGGAGCTGTTTTTT
TRBV19	TRBJ2-5	TRBD2	NA	CASNSGGEGTQYF	TGTGCCAGTAATAGCGGGGGGGAAGGGACCCAGTACTTC
TRBV18	TRBJ2-7	TRBD2	NA	CASSPLAGDYEQYF	TGTGCCAGCTCACCTCTTGCGGGAGACTACGAGCAGTACTTC
TRBV5-1	TRBJ2-5	TRBD1	NA	CASSQGTAQETQYF	TGCGCCAGCAGCCAGGGGACAGCCCAAGAGACCCAGTACTTC
TRBV28	TRBJ2-1	TRBD2	NA	CASSPLSGTYNEQFF	TGTGCCAGCAGTCCCCTTAGCGGGACGTACAATGAGCAGTTCTTC
TRBV7-9	TRBJ2-5	NA	NA	CASSLARNIKGTQYF	TGTGCCAGCAGCTTAGCTAGGAATATAAAGGGGACCCAGTACTTC
TRBV2	TRBJ2-5	NA	NA	CASRWTGGYQETQYF	TGTGCCAGCAGATGGACAGGAGGGTACCAAGAGACCCAGTACTTC
TRBV6-5	TRBJ1-2	TRBD1	few	CASSFETGGYGYTF	TGTGCCAGCAGTTTCGAGACAGGGGGCTATGGCTACACCTTC